This T cell receptor beta chain comes out of a study of control samples from healthy donors and cancer patients. TCRdb's copy holds only in-frame clones and misses some; the assay was immunoSEQ multiplex PCR. There are roughly 160,000 clones in the sample; 80% to 90% occur only once, and under 5% lies in the top ten. V was cut by 4 bases and J by 2 bases, with 15 bases left in between. CDR1 is SGHRS and CDR2 is YFSETQ in the germline V gene. The CDR3 length is 15 residues. This clonotype was obtained from a woman between 25 and 40 years old in good health. The sequencing input was blood. The J gene is TRBJ1-2, the V gene TRBV5-1; D uncertain. The DNA of the CDR3 is TGCGCCAGCAGCGCGGCCGTGGGAGGAAACTATGGCTACACCTTC. This gives the protein CASSAAVGGNYGYTF.